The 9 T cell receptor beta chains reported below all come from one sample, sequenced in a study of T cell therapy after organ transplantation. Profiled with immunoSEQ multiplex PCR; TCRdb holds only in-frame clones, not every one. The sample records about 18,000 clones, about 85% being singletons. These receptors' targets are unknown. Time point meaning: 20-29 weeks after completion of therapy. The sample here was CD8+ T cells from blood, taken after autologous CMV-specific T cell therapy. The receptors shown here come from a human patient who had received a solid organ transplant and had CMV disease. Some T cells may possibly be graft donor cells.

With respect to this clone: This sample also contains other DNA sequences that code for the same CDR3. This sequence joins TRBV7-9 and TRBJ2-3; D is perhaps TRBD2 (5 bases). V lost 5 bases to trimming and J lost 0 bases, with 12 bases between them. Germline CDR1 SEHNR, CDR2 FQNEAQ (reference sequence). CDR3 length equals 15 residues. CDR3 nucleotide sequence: TGTGCCAGCAGCCCGCCGGGGATTAGCACAGATACGCAGTATTTT. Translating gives CASSPPGISTDTQYF.

This CDR3 is CASSFGRGDTQYF. The CDR3 nucleotides read TGTGCCAGCAGCTTTGGAAGGGGAGATACGCAGTATTTT. The V and J genes are TRBV5-6 and TRBJ2-3; maybe TRBD1 (5 bases). The CDR3 spans 13 residues. Germline V lookup: CDR1 SGHDT, CDR2 YYEEEE. The V end was cut by 2 bases, the J end by 5 bases, with 9 bases between.

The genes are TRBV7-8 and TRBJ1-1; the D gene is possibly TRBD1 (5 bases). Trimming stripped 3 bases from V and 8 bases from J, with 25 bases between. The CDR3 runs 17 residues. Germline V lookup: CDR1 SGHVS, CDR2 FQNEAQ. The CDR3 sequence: CASSLQGSPLLTNEAFF. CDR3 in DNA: TGTGCCAGCAGCTTGCAGGGCAGCCCCCTTTTGACGAACGAAGCTTTCTTT.

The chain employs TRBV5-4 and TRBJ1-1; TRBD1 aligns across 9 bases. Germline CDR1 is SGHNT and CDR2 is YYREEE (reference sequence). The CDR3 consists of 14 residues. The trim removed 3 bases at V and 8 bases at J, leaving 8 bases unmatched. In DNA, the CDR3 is TGTGCCAGCAGCTCGGGACAGGGTAAGAGAGAAGCTTTCTTT. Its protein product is CASSSGQGKREAFF.

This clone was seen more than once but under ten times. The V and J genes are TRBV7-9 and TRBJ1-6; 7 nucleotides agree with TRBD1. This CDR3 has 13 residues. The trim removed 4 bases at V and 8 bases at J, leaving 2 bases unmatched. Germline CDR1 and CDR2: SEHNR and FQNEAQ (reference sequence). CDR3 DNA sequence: TGTGCCAGCAGCTACAGGGGAGATTCACCCCTCCACTTT. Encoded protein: CASSYRGDSPLHF.

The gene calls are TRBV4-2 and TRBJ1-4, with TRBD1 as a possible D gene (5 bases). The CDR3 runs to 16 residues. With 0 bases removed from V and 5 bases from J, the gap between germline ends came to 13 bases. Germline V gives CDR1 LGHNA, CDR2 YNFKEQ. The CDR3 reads CASSQDSGRGNEKLFF. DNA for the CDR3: TGTGCCAGCAGCCAAGATTCGGGGAGGGGCAATGAAAAACTGTTTTTT.

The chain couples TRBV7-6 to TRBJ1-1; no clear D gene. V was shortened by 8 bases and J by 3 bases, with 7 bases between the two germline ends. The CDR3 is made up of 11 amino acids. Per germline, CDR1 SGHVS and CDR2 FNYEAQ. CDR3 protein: CASGSHTEAFF. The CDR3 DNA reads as TGTGCCAGCGGATCGCACACTGAAGCTTTCTTT.

CDR3 DNA sequence: TGCGCCAGCAGCCAAGATGTTCTCAGCCGGGTTTTATACGAGCAGTACTTC. This sequence encodes CASSQDVLSRVLYEQYF. This chain connects TRBV4-1 to TRBJ2-7; D is undetermined. The CDR3 runs 17 residues. Germline-derived CDR1 and CDR2 are MGHRA and YSYEKL. V gave up 0 bases and J gave up 4 bases, with 19 bases separating them.

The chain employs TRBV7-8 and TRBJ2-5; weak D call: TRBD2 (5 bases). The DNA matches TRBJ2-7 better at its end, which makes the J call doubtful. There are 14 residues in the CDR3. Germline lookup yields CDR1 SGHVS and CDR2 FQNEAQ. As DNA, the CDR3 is TGTGCCAGCAGTCTCCCCGGGGTTTCCTACGAGCAGTACTTC. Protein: CASSLPGVSYEQYF.